Below, one TCR beta chain is given with its context. What it binds is unknown. Healthy Caucasians made up all donors. These data are taken from a study of identical twins. Broader study findings: Analyses based on zero insertions could be partly confounded by invariant MAIT and iNKT cells.

The CDR3 is 16 amino acids. V was cut by 1 base and J by 0 bases, with 13 bases left in between. The germline CDR1 and CDR2 sequences are SGHRS and YFSETQ. Via MiXCR, TCRdb re-called the 5' RACE reads, giving one row per CDR3 protein. Among roughly 720,000 distinct CDR3 sequences listed, roughly 20% were seen once. The same specimen was also included in a second study, on T cells expressing NK-cell markers. This second study says: All TCR beta repertoires analysed originated from sorted CD3+CD56+NKG2C+, CD3+CD56+NKG2C- and CD3+CD56-NKG2C+ T cells.

The V gene is TRBV5-1, the J gene TRBJ1-1; D might be TRBD1 (5 bases). The origin of this receptor is a woman aged 18-29 years in good health. The sample consisted of PBMCs. This chain's CDR3 is CASSLSPGLMNTEAFF. For the CDR3, the DNA is TGCGCCAGCAGCTTGTCCCCAGGGCTCATGAACACTGAAGCTTTCTTT.